This passage covers 4 T cell receptor beta chains from one sample sequenced in a study of blood T cell repertoires in COVID-19. Profiling relied on immunoSEQ multiplex PCR, and the TCRdb table lists in-frame clones only, not all of them. Seen here are 150,000 to 200,000 clones, over 80% observed once, and the top ten hold less than 10%. Input material: peripheral blood. The receptors come from a woman aged 70-85 years with COVID-19, enrolled during active disease.

As regards this clone: Other nucleotide sequences from this sample produce the same CDR3. The V gene is TRBV7-2, the J gene TRBJ2-5; 10 bases line up with TRBD2. CDR1 is SGHTA and CDR2 is FQGNSA in the germline V gene. After removal of 1 base from V and 2 bases from J, the junction contained 1 base not matched to a gene. This CDR3 spans 15 amino acids. This CDR3 reads CASSLEAGGQETQYF. The CDR3 region has the DNA TGTGCCAGCAGCTTAGAAGCGGGAGGGCAAGAGACCCAGTACTTC.

The chain combines TRBV28 with TRBJ2-1, with D possibly matching TRBD2 (5 bases). In germline, CDR1 is MDHEN, CDR2 SYDVKM. CDR3 length: 15 residues. V was cut by 6 bases and J by 3 bases, with 15 bases left in between. The CDR3 spells CASSPAGSFYNEQFF. The DNA of the CDR3 is TGTGCCAGCAGCCCCGCGGGCAGCTTCTACAATGAGCAGTTCTTC. Complete variable domain (other parts from reference TRBV28 and TRBJ2-1): DVKVTQSSRYLVKRTGEKVFLECVQDMDHENMFWYRQDPGLGLRLIYFSYDVKMKEKGDIPEGYSVSREKKERFSLILESASTNQTSMYLCASSPAGSFYNEQFFGPGTRLTVL.

The rearrangement joins TRBV3-1 (or the pseudogene TRBV3-2) to TRBJ2-3; 15 bases are shared with TRBD2. This CDR3 spans 18 amino acids. The J segment lost 2 bases and the V segment lost 1 base, leaving 4 bases of the junction unmatched. Germline assignment: CDR1 LGHDT and CDR2 YNNKEL (reference sequence). In nucleotides, the CDR3 is TGTGCCAGCAGCCAAGGGACTAGCGGGAGGGGGGCCACAGATACGCAGTATTTT. Its protein is CASSQGTSGRGATDTQYF.

This chain uses TRBV28 with TRBJ2-1; D is unresolved. The CDR3 consists of 17 residues. The V end was cut by 5 bases, the J end by 0 bases, with 17 bases between. CDR1 MDHEN and CDR2 SYDVKM come from the germline V gene. The CDR3 protein is CASSPTRPGLSYNEQFF. The CDR3 coding sequence is TGTGCCAGCAGTCCGACACGTCCAGGCCTCTCCTACAATGAGCAGTTCTTC.